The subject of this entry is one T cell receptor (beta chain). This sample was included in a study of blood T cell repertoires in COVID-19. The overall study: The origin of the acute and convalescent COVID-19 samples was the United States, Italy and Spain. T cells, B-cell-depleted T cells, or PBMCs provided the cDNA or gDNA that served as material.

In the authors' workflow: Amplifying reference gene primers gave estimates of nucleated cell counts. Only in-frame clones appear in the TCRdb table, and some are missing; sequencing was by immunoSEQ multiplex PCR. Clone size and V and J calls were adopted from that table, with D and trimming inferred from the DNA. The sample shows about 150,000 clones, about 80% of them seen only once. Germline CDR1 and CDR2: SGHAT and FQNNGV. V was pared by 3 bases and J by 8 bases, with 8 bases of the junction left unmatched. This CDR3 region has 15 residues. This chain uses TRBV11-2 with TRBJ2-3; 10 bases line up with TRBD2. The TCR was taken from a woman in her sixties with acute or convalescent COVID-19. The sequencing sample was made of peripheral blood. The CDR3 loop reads CASSLSGGADSTQYF. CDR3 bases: TGTGCCAGCAGCTTGAGCGGGGGGGCAGATAGTACGCAGTATTTT.